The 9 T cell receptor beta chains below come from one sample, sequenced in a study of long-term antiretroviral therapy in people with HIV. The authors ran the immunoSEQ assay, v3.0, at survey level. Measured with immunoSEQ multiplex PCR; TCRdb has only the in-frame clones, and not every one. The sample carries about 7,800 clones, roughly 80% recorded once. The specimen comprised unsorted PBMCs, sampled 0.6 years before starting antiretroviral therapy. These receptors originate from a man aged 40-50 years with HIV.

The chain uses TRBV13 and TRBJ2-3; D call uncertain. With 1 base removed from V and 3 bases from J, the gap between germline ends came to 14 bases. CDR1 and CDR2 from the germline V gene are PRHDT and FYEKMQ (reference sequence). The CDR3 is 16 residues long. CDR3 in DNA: TGTGCCAGCAGCTTAGAAAGCCATCAAGGAACAGATACGCAGTATTTT. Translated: CASSLESHQGTDTQYF.

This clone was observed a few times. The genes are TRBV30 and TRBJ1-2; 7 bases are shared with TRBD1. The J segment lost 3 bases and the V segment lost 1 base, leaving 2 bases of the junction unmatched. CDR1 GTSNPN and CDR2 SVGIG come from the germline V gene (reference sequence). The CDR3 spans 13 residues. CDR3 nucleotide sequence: TGTGCCTGGAGTGACAGGGGATACTATGGCTACACCTTC. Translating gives CAWSDRGYYGYTF.

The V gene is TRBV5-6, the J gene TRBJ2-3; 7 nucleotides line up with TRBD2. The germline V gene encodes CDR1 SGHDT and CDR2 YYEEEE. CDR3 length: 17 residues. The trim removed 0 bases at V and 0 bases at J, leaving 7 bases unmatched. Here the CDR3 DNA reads TGTGCCAGCAGCTTGGTCGGGGGGTGGGGCAGCACAGATACGCAGTATTTT. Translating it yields CASSLVGGWGSTDTQYF. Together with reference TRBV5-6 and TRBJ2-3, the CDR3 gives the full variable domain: DAGVTQSPTHLIKTRGQQVTLRCSPKSGHDTVSWYQQALGQGPQFIFQYYEEEERQRGNFPDRFSGHQFPNYSSELNVNALLLGDSALYLCASSLVGGWGSTDTQYFGPGTRLTVL.

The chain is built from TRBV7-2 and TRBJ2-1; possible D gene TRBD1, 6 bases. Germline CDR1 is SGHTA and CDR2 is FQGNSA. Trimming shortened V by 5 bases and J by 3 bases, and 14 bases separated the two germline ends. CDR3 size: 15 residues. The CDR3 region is CASSLQGMGYNEQFF. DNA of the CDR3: TGTGCCAGCAGCCTACAGGGTATGGGCTACAATGAGCAGTTCTTC. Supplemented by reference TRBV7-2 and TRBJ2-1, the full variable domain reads GAGVSQSPSNKVTEKGKDVELRCDPISGHTALYWYRQSLGQGLEFLIYFQGNSAPDKSGLPSDRFSAERTGGSVSTLTIQRTQQEDSAVYLCASSLQGMGYNEQFFGPGTRLTVL.

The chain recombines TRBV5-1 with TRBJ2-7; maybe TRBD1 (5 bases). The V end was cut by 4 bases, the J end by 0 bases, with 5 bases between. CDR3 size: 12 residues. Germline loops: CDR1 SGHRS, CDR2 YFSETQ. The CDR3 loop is CASSDSSYEQYF. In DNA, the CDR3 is TGCGCCAGCAGCGACAGCTCCTACGAGCAGTACTTC.

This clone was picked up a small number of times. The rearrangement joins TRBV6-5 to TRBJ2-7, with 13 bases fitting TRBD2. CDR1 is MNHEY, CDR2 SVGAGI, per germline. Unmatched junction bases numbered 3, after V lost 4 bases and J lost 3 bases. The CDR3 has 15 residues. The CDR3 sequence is CASSLGTSGDYEQYF. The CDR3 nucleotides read TGTGCCAGCAGTTTAGGGACTAGCGGGGACTACGAGCAGTACTTC.

CDR3 DNA: TGTGCCAGCAGCACCGGACAGGGTGAGAGGGCTTTCTTT. It translates to CASSTGQGERAFF. The chain couples TRBV7-8 to TRBJ1-1; 8 positions match TRBD1. The J segment lost 11 bases and the V segment lost 5 bases, leaving 10 bases of the junction unmatched. This CDR3 is built from 13 residues. Germline V gene sequence: CDR1 SGHVS, CDR2 FQNEAQ. Drawing the rest from reference TRBV7-8 and TRBJ1-1, the complete variable domain is GAGVSQSPRYKVAKRGQDVALRCDPISGHVSLFWYQQALGQGPEFLTYFQNEAQLDKSGLPSDRFFAERPEGSVSTLKIQRTQQEDSAVYLCASSTGQGERAFFGQGTRLTVV.

DNA for the CDR3: TGTGCCAGCAGCCCTTCCGGGACAGGGGTCTACGAGCAGTACTTC. Residues: CASSPSGTGVYEQYF. The chain has TRBV4-2 and TRBJ2-7; 10 nucleotides align to TRBD1. This CDR3 spans 15 amino acids. The junction had 6 bases not matched to a gene; V was cut back by 4 bases and J by 3 bases. Per germline, CDR1 LGHNA and CDR2 YNFKEQ.

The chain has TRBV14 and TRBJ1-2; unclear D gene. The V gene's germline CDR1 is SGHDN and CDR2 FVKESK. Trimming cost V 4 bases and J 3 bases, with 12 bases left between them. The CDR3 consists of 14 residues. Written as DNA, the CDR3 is TGTGCCAGCAGCCCCCGGATAGAGGACTATGGCTACACCTTC. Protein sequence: CASSPRIEDYGYTF.